This TCR beta chain was sequenced for a study of CD8 T cells in ankylosing spondylitis. CDR1 is SEHNR and CDR2 is FQNEAQ in the germline V gene (reference sequence). The V end was cut by 4 bases, the J end by 14 bases, with 15 bases between. CDR3 length: 12 residues. Overall study findings and caveats: Ankylosing spondylitis blood appeared to be characterized by a TCR beta motif of under 10 highly homologous variants.

This clonotype turned up a few times. Its antigen is unidentified. TCRdb redid the calling of the 5' RACE reads with MiXCR, one entry per CDR3 protein. Counted here are around 130,000 distinct CDR3 sequences, more than 15% occurring once; the ten biggest clones make up roughly 30%. Source material: blood, either unsorted or a sorted T cell fraction (not recorded which). This sequence originates from a male donor with ankylosing spondylitis. The V call is TRBV7-9, the J call TRBJ2-4; tentatively, D is TRBD1 or TRBD2 (5 bases each). The CDR3 DNA follows: TGTGCCAGCAGCTCACCCGGGACGGATAAGTACTTC. Amino acids: CASSSPGTDKYF.